This TCR beta chain stems from a study of somatic mutations in cytotoxic T cells in rheumatoid arthritis. About the study: Several of the V beta antibody-stained T-cell populations were flow-sorted at nearly 100% purity; V beta1+ cells were among them and were sequenced for TCRB.

Comment on this clone: Its antigen is undetermined.

The CDR3 contains 12 residues. Germline loops: CDR1 GTSNPN, CDR2 SVGIG (reference sequence). Germline trimming cut 5 bases from V and 7 bases from J; bases unmatched to any gene: 5. Generated by immunoSEQ multiplex PCR, the TCRdb table keeps only in-frame clones and is missing some. The data show roughly 16,000 clones, less than 90% seen once. The study, taken as a whole, reports: For rheumatoid arthritis patients, the slight TRBV07 underrepresentation lacked multiple-comparison adjustment. Healthy controls showed no age-related rise in CD8+ clonality, whereas rheumatoid arthritis patients did.

The clonotype originates from an adult with rheumatoid arthritis. The gene calls are TRBV30 and TRBJ2-1, with 7 bases aligning to TRBD2. The sequenced material came from CD8+ T cells sorted from blood. Written as DNA, the CDR3 is TGTGCCTGGGGTTTACTAGCGAATGAGCAGTTCTTC. It specifies CAWGLLANEQFF.